The entry below gives a single T cell receptor (beta chain) sequence along with its context. The antigen is unknown. Clones were sequenced by immunoSEQ multiplex PCR, and TCRdb holds only the in-frame ones, with some missing. The sample lists about 34,000 clones; over 80% were seen once. This entry belongs to a study of PD-1 blockade in mismatch repair-deficient tumors. Study summary: All were previously treated, progressing patients with 11 to 13 mismatch repair-deficient cancer types. Overall study findings and caveats: Tumor-resident clones, often absent from pretreatment blood, expanded after pembrolizumab and then contracted.

Unmatched junction bases numbered 11, after V lost 4 bases and J lost 7 bases. Germline V gene lookup returns CDR1 SGHKS and CDR2 YYEKEE (reference sequence). The CDR3 totals 16 residues. PCR or immunohistochemistry showed mismatch repair deficiency in every enrolled patient. TCRs were sequenced from a few patients responding to pembrolizumab. This receptor was identified in an adult with mismatch repair-deficient cancer. This sample comprised PBMCs, obtained 6 to 7 weeks after starting pembrolizumab. This chain connects TRBV5-5 to TRBJ1-5; 10 nucleotides agree with TRBD1. For the CDR3, the DNA is TGTGCCAGCAGCCCCTACCCGACAGGGGGCTTGCAGCCCCAGCATTTT. Protein: CASSPYPTGGLQPQHF.